The rows below give T cell receptor beta chains drawn from one sample of a study of T-cell reconstitution after alpha-beta-depleted transplantation in children. TCRdb re-called the PCR reads through MiXCR, storing one row per CDR3 protein. The table includes 65,000 to 90,000 distinct CDR3 sequences, around 9.9% detected once. Sample: PBMCs, taken before TCRalphabeta/CD19-depleted stem cell transplant. The receptors derive from a boy under 18 with acute myeloid leukemia, due to receive a stem cell transplant. CDR3s include the opening cysteine and the closing phenylalanine or tryptophan. D genes are given only for firm matches. Where a row states a size, it is once, few, many or the class of an expanded clone; other rows omit it.

TRBJ1-1 | many | TRBV5-1 | TRBD1 | TGCGCCAGCGCTCCCCGGGACAGAACGAACACTGAAGCTTTCTTT | CASAPRDRTNTEAFF
TRBJ1-2 | many | TRBV5-6 | . | TGTGCCAGCACTCGGGGAAGGAGGGATGGCTACACCTTC | CASTRGRRDGYTF
TRBJ2-3 | many | TRBV12-3/TRBV12-4 | TRBD2 | TGTGCCAGCAGTCTTAGCGGGAGGGATACGCAGTATTTT | CASSLSGRDTQYF
TRBJ2-7 | many | TRBV9 | TRBD2 | TGTGCCAGCAGCGTAGGGCAACTAGCGGGAAGGGACGAGCAGTACTTC | CASSVGQLAGRDEQYF
TRBJ2-3 | . | TRBV27 | TRBD2 | TGTGCCAGCAGGACTAGCTACTCTAGCACAGATACGCAGTATTTT | CASRTSYSSTDTQYF
TRBJ2-2 | many | TRBV12-3/TRBV12-4 | . | TGTGCCAGCAAAATGATGAACACCGGGGAGCTGTTTTTT | CASKMMNTGELFF
TRBJ1-6 | many | TRBV7-6 | . | TGTGCCAGCAGCTTATCACCCGCGGGACCAGGGTTACCTTCACCCCTCCACTTT | CASSLSPAGPGLPSPLHF
TRBJ2-3 | many | TRBV7-2 | . | TGTGCCAGCAGCTTAGACCCTCGGGATACGCAGTATTTT | CASSLDPRDTQYF
TRBJ2-1 | many | TRBV5-6 | . | TGTGCCAGCAGCTTGCGGTCGTACAGGGTTTGGAATGAGCAGTTCTTC | CASSLRSYRVWNEQFF
TRBJ2-7 | many | TRBV29-1 | . | TGCAGCGTTGGTGGAGAGGTACTAAGCGAGCAGTACTTC | CSVGGEVLSEQYF
TRBJ2-1 | many | TRBV27 | TRBD2 | TGTGCCAGCAACACCTGGACTAGCGGGAGAAATAATGAGCAGTTCTTC | CASNTWTSGRNNEQFF
TRBJ2-1 | many | TRBV5-1 | TRBD2 | TGCGCCAGCAGCCTACTCGGGGGGGCCGGTTTGTATGAGCAGTTCTTC | CASSLLGGAGLYEQFF
TRBJ2-1 | many | TRBV5-1 | . | TGCGCCAGCAGCTTGGCCCGGGGGGCTTACAATGAGCAGTTCTTC | CASSLARGAYNEQFF
TRBJ1-5 | many | TRBV27 | TRBD1 | TGTGCCAGCAGTTTAGGTACAGGGGGCGCGGGACAGCCCCAGCATTTT | CASSLGTGGAGQPQHF
TRBJ1-6 | many | TRBV9 | . | TGTGCCAGCAGCGTAGGCCTCACCAATTCACCCCTCCACTTT | CASSVGLTNSPLHF
TRBJ2-7 | many | TRBV7-2 | . | TGTGCCAGTAGCCATTATAACTCTTTGGGCGAGCAGTACTTC | CASSHYNSLGEQYF
TRBJ1-1 | few | TRBV7-8 | . | TGTGCCAGCAGCTTACGGGGGATGGCCACTGAAGCTTTCTTT | CASSLRGMATEAFF
TRBJ2-1 | many | TRBV24-1 | . | TGTGCCACCAGTGAACCGCCGGGTCCGCGGTCCTACAATGAGCAGTTCTTC | CATSEPPGPRSYNEQFF
TRBJ2-7 | many | TRBV12-3/TRBV12-4 | . | TGTGCCAGCAGCCCCCCTTGGGCGCGGGTACCCTACGAGCAGTACTTC | CASSPPWARVPYEQYF
TRBJ2-2 | many | TRBV12-3/TRBV12-4 | TRBD2 | TGTGCCAGCAGTTTCACTAGCGGGAGAGGCGGGGAGCTGTTTTTT | CASSFTSGRGGELFF
TRBJ2-7 | many | TRBV5-1 | . | TGCGCCAGCAGCTTGTCGCCGTACGAGCAGTACTTC | CASSLSPYEQYF
TRBJ2-1 | . | TRBV29-1 | TRBD2 | TGCAGCGTCCTTAGCGGGTATTCGGACAATGAGCAGTTCTTC | CSVLSGYSDNEQFF
TRBJ2-1 | few | TRBV19 | . | TGTGCCAGTAGATTACTAGTACAGGGTTGGGGTGAGCAGTTCTTC | CASRLLVQGWGEQFF
TRBJ1-6 | . | TRBV6-1 | . | TGTGCCAGCAGAGGAGGGGATTGGGATAATTCACCCCTCCACTTT | CASRGGDWDNSPLHF
TRBJ1-1 | many | TRBV5-1 | . | TGCGCCAGCAGCTTGGGAGGGCGCGACACTGAAGCTTTCTTT | CASSLGGRDTEAFF
TRBJ2-3 | . | TRBV20-1 | TRBD1 | TGCAGTGCTAGTTTAGCGACAGGGATGGACTCAGATACGCAGTATTTT | CSASLATGMDSDTQYF
TRBJ1-1 | many | TRBV29-1 | TRBD1 | TGCAGCGTGGGGACAGGGAGGGGGACTGAAGCTTTCTTT | CSVGTGRGTEAFF
TRBJ1-6 | many | TRBV10-3 | TRBD1 | TGTGCCATCAGTTACGGGGACAGGGGAGATTCACCCCTCCACTTT | CAISYGDRGDSPLHF
TRBJ2-7 | many | TRBV25-1 | . | TGTGCCAGCAGTGAATCAGGGCGTAGCTCCTACGAGCAGTACTTC | CASSESGRSSYEQYF
TRBJ2-2 | many | TRBV20-1 | TRBD1 | TGCAGTGCTAGACCACAGGGGACCCCGAACACCGGGGAGCTGTTTTTT | CSARPQGTPNTGELFF
TRBJ2-7 | many | TRBV7-2 | TRBD2 | TGTGCCAGCAGCTTAGGTACTAGCGGGAGGATTACCTACGAGCAGTACTTC | CASSLGTSGRITYEQYF
TRBJ2-1 | many | TRBV20-1 | TRBD2 | TGCAGTCAAAAAATAGCGGGAGGGCCCTTTCCTGAGCAGTTCTTC | CSQKIAGGPFPEQFF
TRBJ2-1 | many | TRBV5-1 | . | TGCGCCAGCAGCTTCCCGAATATGAATGAGCAGTTCTTC | CASSFPNMNEQFF
TRBJ1-1 | many | TRBV7-8 | . | TGTGCCAGCAGCGCAGGAGTAGACACTGAAGCTTTCTTT | CASSAGVDTEAFF
TRBJ2-1 | . | TRBV19 | TRBD2 | TGTGCCAGTAGTATAGACGGGACTAGCGGGAGCAATGAGCAGTTCTTC | CASSIDGTSGSNEQFF
TRBJ1-2 | few | TRBV27 | TRBD1 | TGTGCCAGCAGTTTTATGGCAGGGGGCAATGGCTACACCTTC | CASSFMAGGNGYTF
TRBJ2-5 | . | TRBV4-2 | . | TGTGCCAGCAGCCAAGACGGAAAGACCCAGTACTTC | CASSQDGKTQYF
TRBJ2-1 | . | TRBV3-1 | . | TGTGCCAGCAGCCAGACCGGGACAAGGCGAATCAATGAGCAGTTCTTC | CASSQTGTRRINEQFF
TRBJ1-2 | . | TRBV25-1 | . | TGTGCCAGCAGTGACGGAGTTATAGCCCGCTTC | CASSDGVIARF
TRBJ2-1 | many | TRBV5-1 | . | TGCGCCAGCAGCTTGGGCTTATTAGGAGAGGGCAATGAGCAGTTCTTC | CASSLGLLGEGNEQFF
TRBJ1-2 | few | TRBV19 | . | TGTGCCAGCAACCCCGGGGACGGACGTAACTATGGCTACACCTTC | CASNPGDGRNYGYTF
TRBJ2-7 | many | TRBV20-1 | . | TGCAGTGCTCCGCCCTTCAGGGGTACCTACGAGCAGTACTTC | CSAPPFRGTYEQYF
TRBJ1-1 | many | TRBV2 | . | TGTGCCAGTTACAGGAGGGGTGGTGCTGAAGCTTTCTTT | CASYRRGGAEAFF
TRBJ1-5 | many | TRBV28 | . | TGTGCCAGCAGTTTTACCCTTGGGGGACGGGGAGGCAATCAGCCCCAGCATTTT | CASSFTLGGRGGNQPQHF
TRBJ2-1 | . | TRBV7-6 | . | TGTGCCAGCAGCCTATCCGGGACGGGGTACAATGAGCAGTTCTTC | CASSLSGTGYNEQFF
TRBJ1-3 | many | TRBV3-1 | . | TGTGCCAGCAGTCCTCGCGAAGGGAGGCCCATATATTTT | CASSPREGRPIYF
TRBJ1-3 | many | TRBV5-1 | . | TGCGCCAGCAGCTCCAGGGTCTCTGGAAACACCATATATTTT | CASSSRVSGNTIYF
TRBJ2-7 | medium-sized | TRBV20-1 | TRBD2 | TGCAGTGCTAGAGACACCGTGGGACTAGCGGACCACGAGCAGTACTTC | CSARDTVGLADHEQYF
TRBJ2-4 | many | TRBV7-2 | . | TGTGCCAGCAGCCCCACAGGGACCAAAAACATTCAGTACTTC | CASSPTGTKNIQYF
TRBJ2-3 | . | TRBV21-1 | . | TGTGCCAGCAGCATTGAAGGGAGCACAGATACGCAGTATTTT | CASSIEGSTDTQYF
TRBJ2-3 | many | TRBV11-2 | TRBD2 | TGTGCCAGCAGCGCCCAGTTCGGCGGGGGGGCAGATACGCAGTATTTT | CASSAQFGGGADTQYF
TRBJ2-7 | many | TRBV14 | . | TGTGCCAGCAGCCAAGATTACGGCAGCTCCTACGAGCAGTACTTC | CASSQDYGSSYEQYF
TRBJ1-2 | many | TRBV24-1 | . | TGTGCCACCAGTGCTTCGCGGGGTGCTTCCTATGGCTACACCTTC | CATSASRGASYGYTF